This T cell receptor beta chain originates from a study of shared clonotypes between healthy human individuals. The study, taken as a whole, reports: Sharing of clonotypes among donors was expected to vary with sequencing depth.

Germline CDR1 MNHNS, CDR2 SASEGT. The CDR3 is 15 amino acids. V lost 4 bases and J lost 5, with 17 bases in between. Each subset's genomic DNA was shared equally among a number of immunoSEQ plates. Generated by immunoSEQ multiplex PCR, the TCRdb table keeps only in-frame clones and is missing some. The sample consists of 2 million to 2.5 million clones, approximately 90% of them appearing once. Among the donors, all were Caucasian adults who lived in Nashville, Tennessee. In regard to this clone: Its antigen is undetermined.

Sequenced input: naive CD4+ T cells from PBMCs. Subset indicated: CD45RA+ positively selected. The sequence was collected from a man between 18 and 29 years old in good health. Some clones in this sample may be carry-over from other donors' samples. This chain joins TRBV6-1 and TRBJ2-5; the D gene could be TRBD1 or TRBD2 (5 bases each). The DNA for the CDR3 is TGTGCCAGCAGTGGCGCCGGGGACCCGTGGGAGACCCAGTACTTC. Amino acids: CASSGAGDPWETQYF.